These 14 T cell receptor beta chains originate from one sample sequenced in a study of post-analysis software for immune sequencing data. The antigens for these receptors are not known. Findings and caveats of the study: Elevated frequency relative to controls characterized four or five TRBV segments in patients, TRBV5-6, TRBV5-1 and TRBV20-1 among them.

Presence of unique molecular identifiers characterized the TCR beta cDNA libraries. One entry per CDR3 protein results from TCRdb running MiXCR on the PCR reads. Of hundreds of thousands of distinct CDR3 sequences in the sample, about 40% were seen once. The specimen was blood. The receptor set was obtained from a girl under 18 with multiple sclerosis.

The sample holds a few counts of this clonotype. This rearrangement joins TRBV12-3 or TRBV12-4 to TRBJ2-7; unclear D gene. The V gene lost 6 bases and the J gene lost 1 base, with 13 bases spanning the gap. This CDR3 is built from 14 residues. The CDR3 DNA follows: TGTGCCAGCAGGGGTAGTAAAGGGTCCTACGAGCAGTACTTC. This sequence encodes CASRGSKGSYEQYF.

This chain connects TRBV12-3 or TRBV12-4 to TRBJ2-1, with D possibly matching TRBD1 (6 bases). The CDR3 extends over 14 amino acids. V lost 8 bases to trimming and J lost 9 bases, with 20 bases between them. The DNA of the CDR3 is TGTGCCAGCGGACCGACAGGCTCTGGGGGTGAGCAGTTCTTC. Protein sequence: CASGPTGSGGEQFF.

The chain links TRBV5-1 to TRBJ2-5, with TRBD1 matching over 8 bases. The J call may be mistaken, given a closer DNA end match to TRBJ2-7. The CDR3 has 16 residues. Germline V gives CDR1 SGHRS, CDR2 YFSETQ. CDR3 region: CASSSSRDRGGNEQYF. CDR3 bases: TGCGCCAGCAGCTCTTCCAGAGACAGGGGAGGAAACGAGCAGTACTTC.

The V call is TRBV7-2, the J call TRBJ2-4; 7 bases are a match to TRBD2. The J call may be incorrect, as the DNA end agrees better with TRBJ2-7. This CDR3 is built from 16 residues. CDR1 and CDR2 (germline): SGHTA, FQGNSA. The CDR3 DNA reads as TGTGCCAGCAGCTTGTCTAGCGGAGTTAGTCCCTACGAGCAGTACTTC. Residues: CASSLSSGVSPYEQYF.

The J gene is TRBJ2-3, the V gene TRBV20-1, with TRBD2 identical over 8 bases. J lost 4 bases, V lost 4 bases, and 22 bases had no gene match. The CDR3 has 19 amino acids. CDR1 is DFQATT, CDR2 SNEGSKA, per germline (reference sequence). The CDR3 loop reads CSANPNYRGGPRRADTQYF. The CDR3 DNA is TGCAGTGCTAATCCTAACTATCGCGGGGGGCCGCGGAGAGCAGATACGCAGTATTTT.

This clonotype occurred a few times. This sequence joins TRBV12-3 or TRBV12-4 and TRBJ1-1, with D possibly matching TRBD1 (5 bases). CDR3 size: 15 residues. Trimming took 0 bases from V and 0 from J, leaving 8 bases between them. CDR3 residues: CASSLAGVLNTEAFF. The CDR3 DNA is TGTGCCAGCAGTTTAGCAGGGGTCTTGAACACTGAAGCTTTCTTT.

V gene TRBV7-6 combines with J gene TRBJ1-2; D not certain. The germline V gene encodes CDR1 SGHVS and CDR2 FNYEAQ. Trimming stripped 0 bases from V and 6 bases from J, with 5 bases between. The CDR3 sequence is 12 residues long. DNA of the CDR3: TGTGCCAGCAGCTTAGCGGCGGATGGCTACACCTTC. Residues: CASSLAADGYTF.

For the CDR3, the DNA is TGTGCCAGCAGCGTAGCGGGCAGCAGCTCCTACAATGAGCAGTTCTTC. Its translation is CASSVAGSSSYNEQFF. The chain joins TRBV9 to TRBJ2-1; unclear D gene. Trimming removed 0 bases at V and 0 bases at J, with 10 bases between. From germline, CDR1 is SGDLS and CDR2 YYNGEE. This CDR3 region has 16 residues.

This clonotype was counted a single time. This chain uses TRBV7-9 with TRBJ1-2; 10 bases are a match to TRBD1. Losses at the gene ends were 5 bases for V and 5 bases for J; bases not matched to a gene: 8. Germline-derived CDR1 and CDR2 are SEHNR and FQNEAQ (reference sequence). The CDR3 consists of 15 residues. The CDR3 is CASSKPTGGVYGYTF. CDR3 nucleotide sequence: TGTGCCAGCAGCAAACCGACAGGGGGCGTGTATGGCTACACCTTC.

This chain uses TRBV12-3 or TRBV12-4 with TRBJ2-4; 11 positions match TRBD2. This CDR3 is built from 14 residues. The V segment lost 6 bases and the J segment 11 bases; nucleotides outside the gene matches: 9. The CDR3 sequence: CASSPALAGVLQYF. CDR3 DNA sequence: TGTGCCAGCAGCCCGGCACTAGCGGGAGTACTTCAGTACTTC.

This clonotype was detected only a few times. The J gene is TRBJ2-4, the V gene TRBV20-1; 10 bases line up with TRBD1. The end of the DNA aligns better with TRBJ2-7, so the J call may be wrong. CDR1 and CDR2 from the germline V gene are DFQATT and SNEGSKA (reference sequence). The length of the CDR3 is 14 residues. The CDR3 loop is CSARWGQGPYEQYF. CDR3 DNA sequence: TGCAGTGCTAGATGGGGACAGGGGCCCTACGAGCAGTACTTC.

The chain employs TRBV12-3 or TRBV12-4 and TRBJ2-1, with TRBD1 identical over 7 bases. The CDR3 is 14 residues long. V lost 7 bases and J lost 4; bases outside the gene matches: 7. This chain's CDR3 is CASTDPDRYNEQFF. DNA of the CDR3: TGTGCCAGCACCGACCCGGACAGGTACAATGAGCAGTTCTTC.

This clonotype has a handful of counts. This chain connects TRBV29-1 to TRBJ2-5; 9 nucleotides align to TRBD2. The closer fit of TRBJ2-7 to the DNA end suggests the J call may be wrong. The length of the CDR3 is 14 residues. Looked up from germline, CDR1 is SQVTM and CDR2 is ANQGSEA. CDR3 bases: TGCAGCGTTCCAAGGGCTAGCGGGATCTACGAGCAGTACTTC. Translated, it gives CSVPRASGIYEQYF.

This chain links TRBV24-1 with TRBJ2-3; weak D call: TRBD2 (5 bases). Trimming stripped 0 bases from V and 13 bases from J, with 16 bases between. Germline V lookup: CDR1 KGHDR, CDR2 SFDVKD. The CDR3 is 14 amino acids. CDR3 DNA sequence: TGTGCCACCAGTGATTTGGTGCAGGACTTCGGGGAGTATTTT. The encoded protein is CATSDLVQDFGEYF.